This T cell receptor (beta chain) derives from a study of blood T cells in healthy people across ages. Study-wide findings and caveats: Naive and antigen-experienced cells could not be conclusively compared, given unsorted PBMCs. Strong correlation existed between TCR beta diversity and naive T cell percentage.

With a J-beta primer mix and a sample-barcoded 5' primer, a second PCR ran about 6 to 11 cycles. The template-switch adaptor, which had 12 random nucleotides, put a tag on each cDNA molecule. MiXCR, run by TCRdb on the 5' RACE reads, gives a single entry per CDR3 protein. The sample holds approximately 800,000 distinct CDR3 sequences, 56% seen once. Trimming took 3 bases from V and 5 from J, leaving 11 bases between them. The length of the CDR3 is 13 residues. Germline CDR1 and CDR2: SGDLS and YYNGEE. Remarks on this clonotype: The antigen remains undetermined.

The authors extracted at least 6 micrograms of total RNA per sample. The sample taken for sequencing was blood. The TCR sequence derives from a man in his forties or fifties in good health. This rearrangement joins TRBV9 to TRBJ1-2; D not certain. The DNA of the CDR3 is TGTGCCAGCAGCGGTACAGATTTTTATGGCTACACCTTC. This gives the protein CASSGTDFYGYTF. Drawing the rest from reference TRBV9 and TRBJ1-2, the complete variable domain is DSGVTQTPKHLITATGQRVTLRCSPRSGDLSVYWYQQSLDQGLQFLIQYYNGEERAKGNILERFSAQQFPDLHSELNLSSLELGDSALYFCASSGTDFYGYTFGSGTRLTVV.